Each of the 10 T cell receptor beta chains below was sequenced from the same sample in a study of T cell responses to AZD1222 COVID-19 vaccine. The method was immunoSEQ multiplex PCR; TCRdb's version includes in-frame clones alone and lacks a portion of them. The data contain 150,000 or so clones, about nine tenths of them singletons. Source: peripheral blood, taken on day 0 of MenACWY control vaccination. The receptors shown here come from an adult in good health.

This clone was recorded a few times. The chain carries TRBV4-3 and TRBJ1-3, with D perhaps matching TRBD1 (5 bases). This CDR3 contains 16 residues. The V gene's germline CDR1 is LGHNA and CDR2 YSLEER. Trimming took 0 bases from V and 4 from J, leaving 13 bases between them. In DNA, the CDR3 is TGCGCCAGCAGCCAAGATCCCCAGGGAAACGGAAACACCATATATTTT. Translation: CASSQDPQGNGNTIYF.

V gene TRBV30 combines with J gene TRBJ2-3, with TRBD1 matching over 9 bases. V lost 5 bases, J lost 0 bases, and 6 bases stayed unmatched. The CDR3 contains 15 residues. Germline lookup yields CDR1 GTSNPN and CDR2 SVGIG (reference sequence). The CDR3 DNA sequence: TGTGCCTGGTGGACAGGGGCGACTAGCACAGATACGCAGTATTTT. It codes for CAWWTGATSTDTQYF.

The CDR3 DNA follows: TGTGCCTGGAGTCGTCAGAACACTGAAGCTTTCTTT. Translation gives CAWSRQNTEAFF. The chain uses TRBV30 and TRBJ1-1; D call uncertain. Deletions cut 2 bases from V and 1 base from J, with 5 bases between. CDR3 length: 12 residues. Germline-derived CDR1 and CDR2 are GTSNPN and SVGIG (reference sequence). The full variable domain, completed using reference TRBV30 and TRBJ1-1, is SQTIHQWPATLVQPVGSPLSLECTVEGTSNPNLYWYRQAAGRGLQLLFYSVGIGQISSEVPQNLSASRPQDRQFILSSKKLLLSDSGFYLCAWSRQNTEAFFGQGTRLTVV.

This clone was picked up one time. The gene calls are TRBV4-2 and TRBJ1-5; 8 bases agree with TRBD1. V lost 4 bases to trimming and J lost 3 bases; unmatched junction nucleotides: 5. The CDR3 extends over 15 amino acids. Germline loops: CDR1 LGHNA, CDR2 YNFKEQ. The CDR3 here is CASSLNRGNNQPQHF. The CDR3, as DNA: TGTGCCAGCAGCCTTAACAGGGGGAACAATCAGCCCCAGCATTTT.

This chain connects TRBV6-5 to TRBJ2-7; TRBD1 agrees at 9 bases. The CDR3 spans 14 residues. J gave up 1 base and V 6 bases, and 4 bases lay outside the gene matches. Germline V lookup: CDR1 MNHEY, CDR2 SVGAGI. CDR3 in amino acids: CASRPGQGSYEQYF. In DNA form, the CDR3 reads TGTGCCAGCAGACCGGGACAGGGATCCTACGAGCAGTACTTC.

V and J are TRBV6-6 and TRBJ2-6; D ambiguous. Trimming took 0 bases from V and 0 from J, leaving 6 bases between them. This CDR3 has 16 residues. The germline V gene has CDR1 MNHNY and CDR2 SVGAGI (reference sequence). CDR3 amino acids: CASSYSRSSGANVLTF. CDR3 in DNA: TGTGCCAGCAGTTACTCCAGGAGCTCTGGGGCCAACGTCCTGACTTTC.

The rearrangement joins TRBV5-1 to TRBJ1-1; TRBD1 is a possible D gene (5 bases). Germline loops: CDR1 SGHRS, CDR2 YFSETQ. CDR3 size: 15 residues. Deletions cut 1 base from V and 0 bases from J, with 10 bases between. CDR3 DNA sequence: TGCGCCAGCAGCTTGTTGTTGGGGGTGAACACTGAAGCTTTCTTT. Encoded protein: CASSLLLGVNTEAFF.

CDR3 nucleotides: TGTGCCAGCAGTCGCCGGGACAGTCGCACAGATACGCAGTATTTT. Translation gives CASSRRDSRTDTQYF. J is TRBJ2-3 and V is TRBV5-4; the match to TRBD1 covers 7 bases. This CDR3 has 15 amino acids. Unmatched junction bases numbered 7, after V lost 5 bases and J lost 1 base. The V gene's germline CDR1 is SGHNT and CDR2 YYREEE (reference sequence).

The CDR3 nucleotides read TGTGCCAGCAGGTACAGGGGCCAAGAGACCCAGTACTTC. It encodes CASRYRGQETQYF. The chain recombines TRBV6-5 with TRBJ2-5, with TRBD1 identical over 7 bases. V shed 6 bases and J 1 base; nucleotides not matched to a gene: 2. The CDR3 runs 13 residues. Germline V gene sequence: CDR1 MNHEY, CDR2 SVGAGI.

The chain carries TRBV6-1 and TRBJ1-4; D remains unclear. Germline-derived CDR1 and CDR2 are MNHNS and SASEGT. This CDR3 is 15 amino acids long. V was shortened by 3 bases and J by 4 bases, with 12 bases between the two germline ends. CDR3 sequence (DNA): TGTGCCAGCAGTGACAGTAGCGTTGGTAATGAAAAACTGTTTTTT. Encoded protein: CASSDSSVGNEKLFF.